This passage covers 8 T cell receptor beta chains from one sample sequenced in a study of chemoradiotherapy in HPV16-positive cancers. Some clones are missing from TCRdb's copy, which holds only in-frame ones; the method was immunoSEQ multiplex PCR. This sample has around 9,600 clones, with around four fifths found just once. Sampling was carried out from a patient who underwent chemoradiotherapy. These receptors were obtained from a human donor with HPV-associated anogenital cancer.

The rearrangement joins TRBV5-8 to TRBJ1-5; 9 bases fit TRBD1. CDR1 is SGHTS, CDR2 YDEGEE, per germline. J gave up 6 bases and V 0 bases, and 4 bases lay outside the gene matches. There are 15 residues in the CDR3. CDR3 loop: CASSLVGTGFQPQHF. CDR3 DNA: TGTGCCAGCAGCTTGGTCGGGACAGGGTTTCAGCCCCAGCATTTT.

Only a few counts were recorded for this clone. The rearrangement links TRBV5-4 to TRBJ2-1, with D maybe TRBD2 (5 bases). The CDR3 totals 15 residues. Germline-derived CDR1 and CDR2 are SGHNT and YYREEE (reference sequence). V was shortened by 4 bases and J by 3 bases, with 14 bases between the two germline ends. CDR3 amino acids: CASSQYGENYNEQFF. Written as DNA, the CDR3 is TGTGCCAGCAGCCAGTACGGGGAGAACTACAATGAGCAGTTCTTC.

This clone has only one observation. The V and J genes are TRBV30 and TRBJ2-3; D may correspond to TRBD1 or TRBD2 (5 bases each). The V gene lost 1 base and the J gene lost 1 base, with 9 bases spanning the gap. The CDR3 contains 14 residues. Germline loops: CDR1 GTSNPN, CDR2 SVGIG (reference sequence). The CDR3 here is CAWSGGSGTDTQYF. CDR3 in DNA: TGTGCCTGGAGTGGGGGGTCGGGCACAGATACGCAGTATTTT.

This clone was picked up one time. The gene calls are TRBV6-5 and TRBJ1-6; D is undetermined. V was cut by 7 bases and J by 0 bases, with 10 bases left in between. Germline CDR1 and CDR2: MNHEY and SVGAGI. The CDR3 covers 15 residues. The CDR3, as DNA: TGTGCCAGCAATCGGGCGCACTCCTATAATTCACCCCTCCACTTT. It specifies CASNRAHSYNSPLHF.

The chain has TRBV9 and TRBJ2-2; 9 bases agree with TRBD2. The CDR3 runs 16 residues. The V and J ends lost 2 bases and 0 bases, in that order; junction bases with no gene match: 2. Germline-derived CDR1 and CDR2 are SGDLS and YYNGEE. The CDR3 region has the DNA TGTGCCAGCAGCGTGCGGGGGGGGCCGAACACCGGGGAGCTGTTTTTT. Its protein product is CASSVRGGPNTGELFF. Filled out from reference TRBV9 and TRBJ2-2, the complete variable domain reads DSGVTQTPKHLITATGQRVTLRCSPRSGDLSVYWYQQSLDQGLQFLIQYYNGEERAKGNILERFSAQQFPDLHSELNLSSLELGDSALYFCASSVRGGPNTGELFFGEGSRLTVL.

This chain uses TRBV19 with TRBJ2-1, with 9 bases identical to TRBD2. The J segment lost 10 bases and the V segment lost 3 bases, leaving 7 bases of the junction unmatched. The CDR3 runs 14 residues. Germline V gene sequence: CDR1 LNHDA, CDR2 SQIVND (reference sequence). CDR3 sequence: CASSIASGVVEQFF. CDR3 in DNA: TGTGCCAGTAGTATCGCTAGCGGGGTCGTAGAGCAGTTCTTC.

CDR3 region: CASSADYFTDTQYF. CDR3 in DNA: TGTGCCAGCAGTGCCGACTATTTCACAGATACGCAGTATTTT. This chain uses TRBV6-4 with TRBJ2-3, with D possibly being TRBD2 (5 bases). The germline gives CDR1 MRHNA, CDR2 SNTAGT. This CDR3 is built from 14 residues. V was trimmed by 4 bases and J by 2 bases, leaving 10 bases between them.

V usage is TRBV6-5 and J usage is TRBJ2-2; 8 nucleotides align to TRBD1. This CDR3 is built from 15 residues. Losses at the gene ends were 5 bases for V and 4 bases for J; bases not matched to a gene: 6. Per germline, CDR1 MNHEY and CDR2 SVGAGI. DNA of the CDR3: TGTGCCAGCAGTCGCGAGACAGGGGTCACCGGGGAGCTGTTTTTT. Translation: CASSRETGVTGELFF.